One sample yielded the 25 T cell receptor beta chains listed below, sequenced in a study of blood T cell repertoires in COVID-19. Generated by immunoSEQ multiplex PCR, the TCRdb table keeps only in-frame clones and is missing some. Among roughly 160,000 clones, 85% to 90% were seen once, and the ten largest hold roughly 7%. The sample taken for sequencing was peripheral blood. The receptors were gathered from a man aged 50-60 years with active or convalescent COVID-19.

V gene TRBV9 combines with J gene TRBJ2-3; D possibly corresponds to TRBD2 (5 bases). CDR3 length equals 15 residues. Trimming cost V 0 bases and J 0 bases, with 8 bases left between them. Germline V gene data show CDR1 as SGDLS and CDR2 as YYNGEE. CDR3 amino acids: CASSVAGTSTDTQYF. The CDR3 bases are TGTGCCAGCAGCGTAGCGGGAACTAGCACAGATACGCAGTATTTT.

This clone was counted a single time. The chain combines TRBV7-9 with TRBJ2-7, with TRBD1 matching over 10 bases. The germline V gene has CDR1 SEHNR and CDR2 FQNEAQ (reference sequence). The V segment lost 1 base and the J segment 4 bases; nucleotides outside the gene matches: 4. This CDR3 comprises 15 residues. CDR3 coding DNA: TGTGCCAGCAGCTTAGGGGGACAGGGGAGGTACGAGCAGTACTTC. This sequence encodes CASSLGGQGRYEQYF.

This clone showed up just once. The chain couples TRBV2 to TRBJ1-4; tentatively, D is TRBD1 (6 bases). The germline gives CDR1 SNHLY, CDR2 FYNNEI. Trimming took off 2 bases at V and 4 bases at J, with 14 bases between the two ends. The CDR3 is 16 residues long. The CDR3 sequence is CASSENSGGRNEKLFF. As DNA, the CDR3 is TGTGCCAGCAGTGAAAACAGTGGGGGCCGTAATGAAAAACTGTTTTTT.

The chain recombines TRBV19 with TRBJ2-2; D gene ambiguous. Germline CDR1 and CDR2: LNHDA and SQIVND (reference sequence). The CDR3 covers 12 residues. V dropped 7 bases and J dropped 3 bases, with 6 bases sitting between them. CDR3 in amino acids: CASIRYTGELFF. CDR3 coding DNA: TGTGCCAGTATCCGGTACACCGGGGAGCTGTTTTTT.

The rearrangement joins TRBV24-1 to TRBJ2-4; 11 bases align to TRBD1. This CDR3 contains 14 residues. Germline values: CDR1 KGHDR, CDR2 SFDVKD. With V trimmed by 4 bases and J by 11 bases, 6 bases remained unmatched. The CDR3 nucleotides are TGTGCCACCAGTGACGTCGGACAGGGGGCCCTTCAGTACTTC. Protein sequence: CATSDVGQGALQYF.

In its sample, this clone was seen once. The chain carries TRBV15 and TRBJ1-3; tentative D call: TRBD1 (5 bases). The germline CDR1 and CDR2 sequences are LNHNV and YYDKDF (reference sequence). This CDR3 is 15 amino acids long. Deletions cut 0 bases from V and 2 bases from J, with 8 bases between. The CDR3 here is CATSRDQGAGNTIYF. The DNA for the CDR3 is TGTGCCACCAGCAGAGACCAAGGGGCTGGAAACACCATATATTTT. Together with reference TRBV15 and TRBJ1-3, the CDR3 gives the full variable domain: DAMVIQNPRYQVTQFGKPVTLSCSQTLNHNVMYWYQQKSSQAPKLLFHYYDKDFNNEADTPDNFQSRRPNTSFCFLDIRSPGLGDTAMYLCATSRDQGAGNTIYFGEGSWLTVV.

V gene TRBV5-8 combines with J gene TRBJ2-5; no definite D call. V gave up 0 bases and J gave up 3 bases, with 12 bases separating them. The germline gives CDR1 SGHTS, CDR2 YDEGEE. This CDR3 has 15 amino acids. In DNA, the CDR3 is TGTGCCAGCAGCTTGGGCACGCGGAAAAAAGAGACCCAGTACTTC. Translating it yields CASSLGTRKKETQYF. The whole variable domain, remainder taken from reference TRBV5-8 and TRBJ2-5, is EAGVTQSPTHLIKTRGQQATLRCSPISGHTSVYWYQQALGLGLQFLLWYDEGEERNRGNFPPRFSGRQFPNYSSELNVNALELEDSALYLCASSLGTRKKETQYFGPGTRLLVL.

This clone has a handful of counts. V and J are TRBV5-1 and TRBJ2-5, with TRBD1 identical over 7 bases. V shed 6 bases, J shed 3 bases, and the junction held 5 bases outside the gene matches. Looked up from germline, CDR1 is SGHRS and CDR2 is YFSETQ. The CDR3 covers 13 residues. The CDR3 nucleotides read TGCGCCAGCACCCGGACAGGTGAAGAGACCCAGTACTTC. Translating gives CASTRTGEETQYF.

The chain links TRBV3-1 (or the pseudogene TRBV3-2) to TRBJ2-7, with no clear D. Germline V gives CDR1 LGHDT, CDR2 YNNKEL (reference sequence). The CDR3 contains 15 residues. Trimming took 3 bases from V and 0 from J, leaving 12 bases between them. In DNA, the CDR3 is TGTGCCAGCAGCCAGTCCGGCGGCCTCTCCTACGAGCAGTACTTC. Amino acids: CASSQSGGLSYEQYF.

The chain combines TRBV6-5 with TRBJ1-1; tentative D call: TRBD1 (6 bases). The CDR3 consists of 13 residues. V dropped 6 bases and J dropped 1 base, with 9 bases sitting between them. Germline V gives CDR1 MNHEY, CDR2 SVGAGI. The CDR3 DNA sequence: TGTGCCAGCAGGGCGACAGGGAACACTGAAGCTTTCTTT. Amino acids: CASRATGNTEAFF.

This chain uses TRBV5-1 with TRBJ2-1; D is undetermined. Germline loops: CDR1 SGHRS, CDR2 YFSETQ. V shed 1 base and J shed 5 bases, with 10 bases lying between them. The CDR3 has 14 amino acids. The CDR3, as DNA: TGCGCCAGCAGCTTGCAGCGAGGAGACAATGAGCAGTTCTTC. This encodes CASSLQRGDNEQFF.

The rearrangement joins TRBV5-8 to TRBJ2-1; the D is unclear. Germline CDR1 SGHTS, CDR2 YDEGEE. Trimming took 0 bases from V and 5 from J, leaving 12 bases between them. The CDR3 is 15 amino acids. The CDR3 sequence: CASSLGLQQHNEQFF. In DNA, the CDR3 is TGTGCCAGCAGCTTGGGGTTACAGCAACACAATGAGCAGTTCTTC.

This rearrangement joins TRBV5-6 to TRBJ1-5; maybe TRBD1 (6 bases). Trimming took 4 bases from V and 5 from J, leaving 19 bases between them. CDR3 length: 16 amino acids. Germline values: CDR1 SGHDT, CDR2 YYEEEE. The CDR3 sequence: CASSTTGIGSYQPQHF. The CDR3 DNA is TGTGCCAGCAGCACCACAGGGATAGGCTCCTATCAGCCCCAGCATTTT.

This clone appeared once. The chain joins TRBV21-1 to TRBJ2-6; whether TRBD2, the table's D call, matches the DNA was not checked. TRBV21-1 is shown as a pseudogene. This CDR3 is built from 18 residues. The CDR3 reads CASSNPRTQEYGANVLTF. The DNA for the CDR3 is TGTGCCAGCAGCAATCCCAGGACTCAGGAATATGGGGCCAACGTCCTGACTTTC.

The gene calls are TRBV27 and TRBJ1-4; 9 bases are shared with TRBD1. CDR3 length equals 16 residues. The ends lost 5 bases at V and 7 bases at J; junction bases unmatched: 11. Germline V gene lookup returns CDR1 MNHEY and CDR2 SMNVEV (reference sequence). The CDR3 nucleotides are TGTGCCAGCAGTAAATTTGGACAGGGGTCGGGTGAAAAACTGTTTTTT. Protein: CASSKFGQGSGEKLFF. The full variable domain, with the rest looked up from reference TRBV27 and TRBJ1-4, is EAQVTQNPRYLITVTGKKLTVTCSQNMNHEYMSWYRQDPGLGLRQIYYSMNVEVTDKGDVPEGYKVSRKEKRNFPLILESPSPNQTSLYFCASSKFGQGSGEKLFFGSGTQLSVL.

There are a few counts of this clone. V gene TRBV7-2 combines with J gene TRBJ1-4, with unresolved D. The V end was cut by 7 bases, the J end by 3 bases, with 18 bases between. The germline V gene encodes CDR1 SGHTA and CDR2 FQGNSA. The CDR3 length is 16 residues. The CDR3 reads CASNRFPGVANEKLFF. Here the CDR3 DNA reads TGTGCCAGCAACCGCTTTCCGGGAGTCGCTAATGAAAAACTGTTTTTT.

V usage is TRBV19 and J usage is TRBJ2-2, with TRBD2 matching 11 bases. From germline, CDR1 is LNHDA and CDR2 SQIVND (reference sequence). The CDR3 totals 18 residues. J gave up 6 bases and V 3 bases, and 12 bases lay outside the gene matches. CDR3 nucleotides: TGTGCCAGTAGTATTAGCACTAGCGGGAGTACATTCCCCGGGGAGCTGTTTTTT. Translated: CASSISTSGSTFPGELFF.

J is TRBJ1-1 and V is TRBV28; D may be TRBD1 (5 bases). The CDR3 runs 13 residues. V lost 5 bases and J lost 0, with 7 bases in between. In germline, CDR1 is MDHEN, CDR2 SYDVKM. The chain's CDR3 is CASSPTVNTEAFF. The CDR3 DNA follows: TGTGCCAGCAGTCCGACAGTGAACACTGAAGCTTTCTTT.

This chain joins TRBV6-6 and TRBJ2-5; a possible D gene is TRBD1 (5 bases). The CDR3 is 14 amino acids. The V end lost 6 bases, the J end lost 5 bases, and 16 bases lay between the germline ends. Per the germline V gene, CDR1 is MNHNY and CDR2 is SVGAGI (reference sequence). CDR3 protein: CASRPQGAEETQYF. The CDR3, as DNA: TGTGCCAGCAGACCCCAAGGGGCGGAGGAGACCCAGTACTTC.

The rearrangement links TRBV6-5 to TRBJ1-6; 9 nucleotides match TRBD1. The CDR3 covers 15 residues. Germline CDR1 and CDR2: MNHEY and SVGAGI. With V trimmed by 7 bases and J by 10 bases, 11 bases remained unmatched. CDR3 in amino acids: CASTPGGTGRSPLHF. The DNA for the CDR3 is TGTGCCAGCACCCCAGGGGGGACAGGGAGATCACCCCTCCACTTT.

V and J are TRBV18 and TRBJ2-5; 8 bases are shared with TRBD2. The CDR3 is 17 residues long. The germline gives CDR1 KGHSH, CDR2 LQKENI. V gave up 2 bases and J gave up 2 bases; unmatched junction bases: 10. The CDR3 bases are TGTGCCAGCTCACCAGTCACGGGAGGGGCGGTACAAGAGACCCAGTACTTC. This translates into CASSPVTGGAVQETQYF.

This clone was seen once. This chain links TRBV2 with TRBJ1-1; D is perhaps TRBD1 (6 bases). Trimming left V 5 bases short and J 2 bases short, with 12 bases between. CDR1 and CDR2 from the germline V gene are SNHLY and FYNNEI. CDR3 length: 14 amino acids. The chain's CDR3 is CASSQTGFNTEAFF. The DNA for the CDR3 is TGTGCCAGCAGTCAGACAGGATTTAACACTGAAGCTTTCTTT. The whole variable domain, filled in from reference TRBV2 and TRBJ1-1, reads EPEVTQTPSHQVTQMGQEVILRCVPISNHLYFYWYRQILGQKVEFLVSFYNNEISEKSEIFDDQFSVERPDGSNFTLKIRSTKLEDSAMYFCASSQTGFNTEAFFGQGTRLTVV.

The chain couples TRBV4-2 to TRBJ1-4; 9 bases align to TRBD1. Germline V gene lookup returns CDR1 LGHNA and CDR2 YNFKEQ. V gave up 4 bases and J gave up 6 bases; unmatched junction bases: 9. The CDR3 contains 16 residues. The CDR3 region is CASSPIRGQGDEKLFF. CDR3 nucleotides: TGTGCCAGCAGCCCGATTCGGGGACAGGGCGATGAAAAACTGTTTTTT.

The V gene is TRBV2, the J gene TRBJ1-5; D is ambiguous. Per germline, CDR1 SNHLY and CDR2 FYNNEI. The CDR3 sequence is 11 residues long. The V end was cut by 3 bases, the J end by 7 bases, with 4 bases between. The CDR3 is CASSERQPQHF. The CDR3, as DNA: TGTGCCAGCAGTGAGCGGCAGCCCCAGCATTTT.

The V call is TRBV11-2, the J call TRBJ2-2; a possible D gene is TRBD2 (5 bases). The CDR3 loop spans 13 amino acids. Germline CDR1 SGHAT, CDR2 FQNNGV. V was pared by 0 bases and J by 7 bases, with 6 bases between. In DNA form, the CDR3 reads TGTGCCAGCAGCTTAGATCGGGGCGGGGAGCTGTTTTTT. It codes for CASSLDRGGELFF.